The next 8 T cell receptor beta chains were all read from a single sample in a study of beta chain features in type 1 diabetes (dated by TCRdb to the late 2010s). The investigation overall reported the following: Type 1 diabetes patients showed a moderate but significant shortening of TCRB CDR3 length in all four CD4+ subsets.

Receptors were amplified or captured by the immunoSEQ multiplex PCR assay. The High Capacity cDNA Reverse Transcription Kit was used to reverse transcribe all of the isolated RNA, meaning that expressed TCRB transcripts were what got sequenced. TCRdb re-hosts the immuneACCESS table, in-frame sequences only. Its copies lack some clones; in the studies checked, an unresolved V gene accounts for under half of them, and the cause for the rest is not known. The sample has about 240,000 clones on record, roughly 13% of them singletons. Around 0.019% of the sample is taken by the ten largest. No antigen has been assigned to these receptors. Specimen: naive CD4+ T cells from blood. According to the study, the label for this sample's cell subset or site signals: true naive CD4+ T cells. These receptors all stem from a man aged 25-40 years with type 1 diabetes.

The V and J genes are TRBV4-2 and TRBJ1-4, with 10 nucleotides matching TRBD1. V lost 1 base and J lost 8; bases outside the gene matches: 1. This CDR3 comprises 14 residues. The germline gives CDR1 LGHNA, CDR2 YNFKEQ. CDR3 protein: CASSQGQGAEKLFF. The CDR3 coding sequence is TGTGCCAGCAGCCAAGGACAGGGGGCCGAAAAACTGTTTTTT.

In this sample, this clone turned up a few times. This chain uses TRBV2 with TRBJ2-1; no firm D call. The V gene's germline CDR1 is SNHLY and CDR2 FYNNEI. Between the trimmed V and J ends, which lost 7 bases and 4 bases, there was a span of 14 bases. This CDR3 comprises 14 residues. The CDR3 DNA follows: TGTGCCAGCACATGGCAGGTAGGATACAATGAGCAGTTCTTC. Protein: CASTWQVGYNEQFF.

The chain recombines TRBV2 with TRBJ2-7; 11 bases map to TRBD2. V shed 8 bases and J 4 bases; nucleotides not matched to a gene: 10. Germline-derived CDR1 and CDR2 are SNHLY and FYNNEI. The CDR3 covers 15 residues. CDR3 DNA sequence: TGTGCCAGCGTCGAACTGACTAGCGGGAAATACGAGCAGTACTTC. Protein: CASVELTSGKYEQYF.

This clone appeared a few times. The gene calls are TRBV7-2 and TRBJ2-5, with a tentative D call TRBD1 (6 bases). This CDR3 contains 15 residues. Looked up from germline, CDR1 is SGHTA and CDR2 is FQGNSA. Trimming removed 5 bases at V and 4 bases at J, with 17 bases between. The CDR3: CASSPRGSPPETQYF. As DNA, the CDR3 is TGTGCCAGCAGCCCGAGGGGGTCCCCCCCAGAGACCCAGTACTTC.

This clone was counted only a few times. This sequence joins TRBV6-1 and TRBJ2-7; D is unclear. The CDR3 is 12 amino acids. V lost 1 base and J lost 6, with 7 bases in between. CDR1 is MNHNS, CDR2 SASEGT, per germline. The CDR3 protein is CASSEVRSEQYF. As DNA, the CDR3 is TGTGCCAGCAGTGAAGTGAGGAGCGAGCAGTACTTC.

For the CDR3, the DNA is TGTGCCATCAGTGATGTCTCGGGGGTGGAGACTGAAGCTTTCTTT. Translating it yields CAISDVSGVETEAFF. V and J are TRBV10-3 and TRBJ1-1; D is perhaps TRBD1 (5 bases). From germline, CDR1 is ENHRY and CDR2 SYGVKD. Trimming removed 3 bases at V and 5 bases at J, with 16 bases between. The CDR3 contains 15 residues.

The genes are TRBV2 and TRBJ1-1; 7 bases agree with TRBD1. CDR1 is SNHLY, CDR2 FYNNEI, per germline. The CDR3 runs 14 residues. The J segment lost 4 bases and the V segment lost 5 bases, leaving 7 bases of the junction unmatched. CDR3 nucleotides: TGTGCCAGCAGTCCCAGGACAGGTCTCACTGAAGCTTTCTTT. This gives the protein CASSPRTGLTEAFF.

The rearrangement joins TRBV18 to TRBJ2-5; the D is unclear. Trimming stripped 6 bases from V and 5 bases from J, with 10 bases between. The CDR3 length is 12 residues. Germline CDR1 reads KGHSH; CDR2 reads LQKENI. CDR3 in amino acids: CASSQAGETQYF. The CDR3 coding sequence is TGTGCCAGCTCCCAAGCCGGGGAGACCCAGTACTTC.